Sequencing of this T cell receptor (beta chain) was carried out in a study of T-cell reconstitution after alpha-beta-depleted transplantation in children (dated by TCRdb to between 2015 and 2016). For the wider study: Using TCR repertoire profiling, the study quantitatively followed how T-cell immune reconstitution unfolded in children after TCRalphabeta/CD19-depleted allogeneic hematopoietic cell transplantation.

Preparation of the library involved PCR. Instrument used: Illumina HiSeq 2500. Molecular barcoding was employed in the preparation of TCR libraries, with unique molecular identifiers being used to normalize TCRbeta repertoire quantification. TCRdb reworked the public reads: Q25 trimming with fastp, MiXCR clone assembly, productive beta chains retained. Each entry merges the rows of one CDR3 protein and shows their most common DNA and genes. This sample is represented by roughly 110,000 distinct CDR3 sequences; 10% to 13% of them were singletons. The top ten clones comprise under 40% of the sample. What the treatment or condition label conveys for this sample: allogeneic hematopoietic cell transplantation with graft depleted of TCRalphabeta T cells and CD19 B cells. TCRalphabeta/CD19-depleted allogeneic hematopoietic cell grafts were given to the transplant recipients, all of whom were children. This clonotype was detected only a few times. There is no known antigen for this receptor. Per-base quality was not reported, and no clone a single base away is much larger than it.

Beyond this particular receptor, the publication reports: In some patients, the high TCRbeta diversity seen at day 60 was put down to recipient T cells and intrathymic progenitors that had survived conditioning. Over the following months the frequencies of hyperexpanded clones went down, and after one year T-cell counts and TCRbeta diversity were mostly credited to newly produced T cells. About two months after transplant, the apparently early recovery of alphabetaT-cell counts reportedly depended on just several hundred clones that had expanded rapidly and came from non-depleted graft cells.

The receptor was isolated from a boy aged 2-15 years with acute lymphoblastic leukemia, due to receive a stem cell transplant. The source material was PBMCs, sampled before TCRalphabeta/CD19-depleted stem cell transplant.

The DNA sequence is given as TGTGCCAGCAGCTTCACTAGCGGGAGGGCCTGGAATGAGCAGTTCTTC. Translated, this gives CASSFTSGRAWNEQFF. The rearranged chain carries TRBV7-9 and TRBJ2-1, with 13 junctional bases fitting TRBD2. From the germline V gene (reference sequence), CDR1 is SEHNR and CDR2 is FQNEAQ. V trim: 3 bases; J trim: 7 bases; unmatched bases: 6. Including the terminal cysteine and phenylalanine, the CDR3 comprises 16 residues. Of the read, only the CDR3 DNA is kept; its 48 bases are in frame from base 1.